These 23 T cell receptor beta chains were sequenced from one sample in a study of blood T cell repertoires in COVID-19. This table comes from immunoSEQ multiplex PCR, and its TCRdb copy is limited to in-frame clones, with some not included. The repertoire consists of just over 300,000 clones, with around 92% occurring once and the leading ten covering 1.8%. Sequenced input: peripheral blood. Every receptor here comes from a woman aged 25 to 39 with COVID-19, enrolled during active disease.

This clone has only one observation. The chain recombines TRBV28 with TRBJ1-2; 8 nucleotides line up with TRBD1. The trim removed 5 bases at V and 8 bases at J, leaving 13 bases unmatched. This CDR3 comprises 15 residues. The germline CDR1 and CDR2 sequences are MDHEN and SYDVKM. CDR3 amino acids: CASSLSGGEGYGYTF. CDR3 nucleotide sequence: TGTGCCAGCAGTCTCTCAGGGGGCGAGGGATACGGCTACACCTTC.

J is TRBJ1-5 and V is TRBV21-1; whether TRBD1, the table's D call, matches the DNA was not checked. TRBV21-1 is noted as a pseudogene. This CDR3 comprises 18 residues. The CDR3 DNA reads as TGTGCCAGCAGCAAGAGGACAGGGTATTGTGTAAGAAGTCAGCCCCAGCATTTT. This encodes CASSKRTGYCVRSQPQHF.

This sequence joins TRBV7-6 and TRBJ1-1, with 12 bases that match TRBD1. Trimming took 3 bases from V and 6 from J; bases not matched to a gene: 2. The length of the CDR3 is 14 residues. The germline V gene encodes CDR1 SGHVS and CDR2 FNYEAQ. The CDR3, as DNA: TGTGCCAGCAGCTTGGGGACAGGGGGCTCTGAAGCTTTCTTT. Translated, it gives CASSLGTGGSEAFF.

The J gene is TRBJ2-2, the V gene TRBV28; possible D gene TRBD2, 5 bases. The CDR3 length is 14 residues. Germline CDR1 MDHEN, CDR2 SYDVKM. The ends were cut back, 3 bases at V and 4 bases at J, with 9 bases in the middle. The CDR3 region is CASSLRVFTGELFF. The CDR3 nucleotides are TGTGCCAGCAGTTTGAGGGTGTTCACCGGGGAGCTGTTTTTT.

This chain connects TRBV7-9 to TRBJ1-4, with D possibly matching TRBD1 (5 bases). V lost 4 bases and J 7 bases, leaving 16 bases between the germline ends. The CDR3 covers 15 residues. Germline-derived CDR1 and CDR2 are SEHNR and FQNEAQ (reference sequence). The CDR3 sequence is CASSSGTSSGEKLFF. In DNA form, the CDR3 reads TGTGCCAGCAGCTCCGGGACTTCCTCGGGTGAAAAACTGTTTTTT.

The rearrangement joins TRBV5-4 to TRBJ1-1; 10 bases match TRBD1. V lost 4 bases, J lost 6 bases, and 3 bases stayed unmatched. Per germline, CDR1 SGHNT and CDR2 YYREEE (reference sequence). The CDR3 has 13 residues. CDR3 nucleotide sequence: TGTGCCAGCAGCCGGGACAGGGGAGCTGAAGCTTTCTTT. This encodes CASSRDRGAEAFF.

The V gene is TRBV7-2, the J gene TRBJ2-7; D is unclear. V gave up 5 bases and J gave up 6 bases, with 11 bases separating them. Germline V gene sequence: CDR1 SGHTA, CDR2 FQGNSA. This CDR3 spans 12 amino acids. The DNA for the CDR3 is TGTGCCAGCAGCAACCCAGGTTCCGAGCAGTACTTC. Translation: CASSNPGSEQYF.

This clone occurred a few times. The chain joins TRBV6-5 to TRBJ1-6; 9 nucleotides agree with TRBD1. The V gene end was trimmed by 7 bases and the J gene end by 6 bases; junction bases not matched to a gene: 7. This CDR3 is 15 amino acids long. Germline-derived CDR1 and CDR2 are MNHEY and SVGAGI. The CDR3 sequence: CASTYVDRGNSPLHF. DNA of the CDR3: TGTGCCAGCACCTACGTGGACAGGGGTAATTCACCCCTCCACTTT.

The chain employs TRBV7-6 and TRBJ1-3; D may be TRBD1 (6 bases). Trimming took 0 bases from V and 1 from J, leaving 13 bases between them. This CDR3 spans 17 amino acids. Germline V lookup: CDR1 SGHVS, CDR2 FNYEAQ. DNA for the CDR3: TGTGCCAGCAGCTTAGCAACAGGGTCTTATTCTGGAAACACCATATATTTT. This encodes CASSLATGSYSGNTIYF.

The V call is TRBV7-9, the J call TRBJ1-4; maybe TRBD1 (5 bases). Trimming took off 1 base at V and 6 bases at J, with 15 bases between the two ends. CDR3 length: 16 amino acids. Germline values: CDR1 SEHNR, CDR2 FQNEAQ (reference sequence). The CDR3 coding sequence is TGTGCCAGCAGCTTAGGTTGGGGGGATGAGGATGAAAAACTGTTTTTT. Amino acids: CASSLGWGDEDEKLFF.

This clone was detected a few times. V usage is TRBV15 and J usage is TRBJ1-1, with D maybe TRBD1 (6 bases). CDR1 is LNHNV and CDR2 is YYDKDF in the germline V gene (reference sequence). The CDR3 has 15 residues. The V end was cut by 1 base, the J end by 1 base, with 10 bases between. The CDR3 reads CATSRAPTGNTEAFF. CDR3 sequence (DNA): TGTGCCACCAGCAGAGCCCCGACAGGGAACACTGAAGCTTTCTTT.

The CDR3 loop is CASSAGGQISNQPQHF. CDR3 in DNA: TGTGCCAGCAGTGCTGGGGGACAGATAAGCAATCAGCCCCAGCATTTT. The rearrangement joins TRBV2 to TRBJ1-5; 7 nucleotides agree with TRBD1. Germline V lookup: CDR1 SNHLY, CDR2 FYNNEI. Trimming removed 4 bases from V and 1 base from J; junction bases left unmatched: 7. CDR3 length equals 16 residues.

The genes are TRBV5-4 and TRBJ1-1; possibly TRBD1 for D (6 bases). The CDR3 sequence is 15 residues long. Per germline, CDR1 SGHNT and CDR2 YYREEE (reference sequence). Trimming pared 4 bases from V and 1 base from J, leaving 14 bases between. The CDR3 loop reads CASSTPGHQNTEAFF. The CDR3, as DNA: TGTGCCAGCAGCACACCGGGACACCAGAACACTGAAGCTTTCTTT.

V is TRBV2 and J is TRBJ1-1, with 10 bases matching TRBD1. The CDR3 runs 15 residues. Per germline, CDR1 SNHLY and CDR2 FYNNEI. The junction had 7 bases not matched to a gene; V was cut back by 7 bases and J by 2 bases. The CDR3 coding sequence is TGTGCCAGCAATCGACAGGGGGCTGGAAACACTGAAGCTTTCTTT. This encodes CASNRQGAGNTEAFF.

This sequence joins TRBV7-9 and TRBJ1-1, with 9 bases matching TRBD1. This CDR3 has 14 amino acids. Germline loops: CDR1 SEHNR, CDR2 FQNEAQ (reference sequence). After removal of 3 bases from V and 7 bases from J, the junction contained 6 bases not matched to a gene. The CDR3 spells CASSFGTGTNEAFF. The CDR3 DNA reads as TGTGCCAGCAGCTTTGGGACAGGGACAAATGAAGCTTTCTTT.

This rearrangement joins TRBV18 to TRBJ1-1; 10 positions agree with TRBD1. Unmatched junction bases numbered 9, after V lost 3 bases and J lost 5 bases. The length of the CDR3 is 16 residues. The germline CDR1 and CDR2 sequences are KGHSH and LQKENI. CDR3 nucleotides: TGTGCCAGCTCACCGGGGACAGGGGCCACAGAAACTGAAGCTTTCTTT. Amino acids: CASSPGTGATETEAFF.

V and J are TRBV6-5 and TRBJ1-6, with 7 bases fitting TRBD1. V gave up 6 bases and J gave up 6 bases; unmatched junction bases: 8. The CDR3 has 15 amino acids. The germline CDR1 and CDR2 sequences are MNHEY and SVGAGI. As DNA, the CDR3 is TGTGCCAGCAGCCTTTTACAGGGGCTTAATTCACCCCTCCACTTT. It encodes CASSLLQGLNSPLHF.

The sample holds many counts of this clone. This chain links TRBV6-5 with TRBJ1-6; 10 nucleotides line up with TRBD1. Germline V CDR1 and CDR2: MNHEY, SVGAGI. The V segment lost 6 bases and the J segment 10 bases; nucleotides outside the gene matches: 6. The CDR3 loop spans 14 amino acids. The CDR3, as DNA: TGTGCCAGCAGGCCGGGACAGGGGTTCTCACCCCTCCACTTT. Translated, it gives CASRPGQGFSPLHF.

The chain carries TRBV4-1 and TRBJ1-2; the match to TRBD1 covers 9 bases. The germline V gene has CDR1 MGHRA and CDR2 YSYEKL. V was pared by 1 base and J by 8 bases, with 8 bases of the junction left unmatched. This CDR3 region has 15 residues. CDR3: CASSQATGQGGGYTF. The CDR3, as DNA: TGCGCCAGCAGCCAAGCCACGGGACAGGGTGGCGGCTACACCTTC.

The rearrangement links TRBV6-5 to TRBJ1-2, with 8 bases aligning to TRBD1. J was trimmed by 5 bases and V by 4 bases; bases with no gene match: 3. Germline CDR1 and CDR2: MNHEY and SVGAGI. The CDR3 is 13 amino acids. CDR3 amino acids: CASSSQGAYGYTF. The CDR3, as DNA: TGTGCCAGCAGTTCGCAGGGGGCATATGGCTACACCTTC.

The chain has TRBV10-3 and TRBJ1-5; 12 bases match TRBD1. V dropped 4 bases and J dropped 1; count of bases not matched to a gene: 2. The CDR3 totals 16 residues. The germline CDR1 and CDR2 sequences are ENHRY and SYGVKD. CDR3 in amino acids: CAISGGTGGSNQPQHF. For the CDR3, the DNA is TGTGCCATCAGTGGGGGGACAGGGGGCAGCAATCAGCCCCAGCATTTT.

This chain uses TRBV10-3 with TRBJ1-5; D remains ambiguous. This CDR3 comprises 12 residues. The V end was cut by 0 bases, the J end by 11 bases, with 8 bases between. Germline lookup yields CDR1 ENHRY and CDR2 SYGVKD. In DNA, the CDR3 is TGTGCCATCAGTGAGTCTCTCACGGCCCAGCATTTT. Translated: CAISESLTAQHF.

The chain couples TRBV5-6 to TRBJ1-5, with 7 bases lining up with TRBD1. The V gene end was trimmed by 1 base and the J gene end by 6 bases; junction bases not matched to a gene: 1. Germline V gene data show CDR1 as SGHDT and CDR2 as YYEEEE. The CDR3 sequence is 13 residues long. The DNA of the CDR3 is TGTGCCAGCAGCTTGTGGGACAGTCAGCCCCAGCATTTT. It translates to CASSLWDSQPQHF.